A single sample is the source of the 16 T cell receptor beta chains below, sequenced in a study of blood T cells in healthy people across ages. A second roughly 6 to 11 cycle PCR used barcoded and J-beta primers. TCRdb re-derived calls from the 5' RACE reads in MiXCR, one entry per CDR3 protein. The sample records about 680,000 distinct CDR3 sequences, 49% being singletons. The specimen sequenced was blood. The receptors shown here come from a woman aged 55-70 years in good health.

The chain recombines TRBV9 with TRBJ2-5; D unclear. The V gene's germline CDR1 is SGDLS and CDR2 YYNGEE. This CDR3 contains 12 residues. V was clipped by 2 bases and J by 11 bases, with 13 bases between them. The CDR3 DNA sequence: TGTGCCAGCAGCGTTTCGGTAAATGAGCAGTACTTC. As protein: CASSVSVNEQYF.

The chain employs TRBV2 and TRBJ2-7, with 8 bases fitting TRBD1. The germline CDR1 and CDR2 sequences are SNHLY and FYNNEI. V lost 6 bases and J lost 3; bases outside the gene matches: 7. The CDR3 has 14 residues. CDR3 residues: CASRTQGAVYEQYF. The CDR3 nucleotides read TGTGCCAGCAGGACTCAGGGGGCGGTCTACGAGCAGTACTTC. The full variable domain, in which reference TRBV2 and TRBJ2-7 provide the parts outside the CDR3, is EPEVTQTPSHQVTQMGQEVILRCVPISNHLYFYWYRQILGQKVEFLVSFYNNEISEKSEIFDDQFSVERPDGSNFTLKIRSTKLEDSAMYFCASRTQGAVYEQYFGPGTRLTVT.

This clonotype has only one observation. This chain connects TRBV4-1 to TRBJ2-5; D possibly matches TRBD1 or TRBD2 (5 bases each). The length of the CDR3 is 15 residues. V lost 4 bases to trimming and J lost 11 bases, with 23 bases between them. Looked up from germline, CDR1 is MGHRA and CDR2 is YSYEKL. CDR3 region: CASSRSRGAGNEQYF. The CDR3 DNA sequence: TGCGCCAGCAGCCGATCCCGGGGCGCCGGCAATGAGCAGTACTTC.

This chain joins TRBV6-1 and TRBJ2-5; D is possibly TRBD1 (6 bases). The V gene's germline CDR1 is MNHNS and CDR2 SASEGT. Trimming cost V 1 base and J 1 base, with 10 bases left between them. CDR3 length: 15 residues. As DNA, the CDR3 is TGTGCCAGCAGTGAAGACCAGGGGTTCCAAGAGACCCAGTACTTC. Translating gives CASSEDQGFQETQYF.

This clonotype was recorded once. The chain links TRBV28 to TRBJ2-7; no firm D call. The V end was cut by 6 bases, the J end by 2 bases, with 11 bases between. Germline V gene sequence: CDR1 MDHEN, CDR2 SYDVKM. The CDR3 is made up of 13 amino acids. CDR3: CASSRTPAYEQYF. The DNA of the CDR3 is TGTGCCAGCAGCCGCACTCCAGCCTACGAGCAGTACTTC.

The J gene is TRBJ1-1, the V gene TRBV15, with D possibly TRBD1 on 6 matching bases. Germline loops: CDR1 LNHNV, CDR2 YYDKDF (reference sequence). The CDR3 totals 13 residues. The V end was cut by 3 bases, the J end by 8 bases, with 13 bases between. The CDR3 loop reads CATSSYRAREAFF. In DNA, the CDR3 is TGTGCCACCAGCAGCTACAGGGCTAGGGAAGCTTTCTTT.

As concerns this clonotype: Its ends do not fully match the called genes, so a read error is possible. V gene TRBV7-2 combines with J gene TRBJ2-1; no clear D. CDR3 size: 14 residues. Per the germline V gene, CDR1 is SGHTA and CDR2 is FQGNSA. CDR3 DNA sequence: TGTGCCAGCGGCTTAGAGGAACTTTACAATGAGCAGTTCTTC. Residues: CASGLEELYNEQFF.

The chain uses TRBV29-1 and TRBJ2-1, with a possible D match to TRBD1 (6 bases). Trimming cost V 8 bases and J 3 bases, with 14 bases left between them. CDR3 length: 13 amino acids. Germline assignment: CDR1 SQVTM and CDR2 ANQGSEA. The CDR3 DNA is TGCAGCTCATCGGGCAGGGGCTACAATGAGCAGTTCTTC. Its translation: CSSSGRGYNEQFF.

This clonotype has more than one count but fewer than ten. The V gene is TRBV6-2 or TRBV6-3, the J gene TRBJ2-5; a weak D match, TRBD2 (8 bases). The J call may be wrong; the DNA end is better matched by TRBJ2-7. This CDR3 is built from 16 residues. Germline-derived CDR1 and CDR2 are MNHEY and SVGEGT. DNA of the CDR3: TGTGCCAGCAGTTCAGGGGGAGCGGGAGATAACCACGAGCAGTACTTC. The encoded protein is CASSSGGAGDNHEQYF.

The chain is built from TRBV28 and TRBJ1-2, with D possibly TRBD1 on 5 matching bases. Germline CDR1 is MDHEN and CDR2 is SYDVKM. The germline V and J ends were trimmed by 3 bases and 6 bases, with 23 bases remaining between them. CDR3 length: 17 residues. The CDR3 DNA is TGTGCCAGCAGTTTTTTTCTTTGGCCCCGAGAGGGGAATGGCTACACCTTC. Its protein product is CASSFFLWPREGNGYTF.

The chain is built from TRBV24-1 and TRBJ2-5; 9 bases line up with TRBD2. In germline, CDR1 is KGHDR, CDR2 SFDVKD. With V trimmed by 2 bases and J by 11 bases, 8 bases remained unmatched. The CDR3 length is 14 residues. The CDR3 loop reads CATSDSGLANEQYF. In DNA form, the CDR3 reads TGTGCCACCAGTGATTCGGGACTAGCAAATGAGCAGTACTTC.

CDR3 amino acids: CASSVGDRGFYEKLFF. The CDR3 nucleotides read TGTGCCAGCAGCGTAGGGGACAGGGGCTTTTATGAAAAACTGTTTTTT. The rearrangement joins TRBV5-5 to TRBJ1-4; 10 bases are shared with TRBD1. Germline assignment: CDR1 SGHKS and CDR2 YYEKEE (reference sequence). The CDR3 has 16 amino acids. Trimming cost V 4 bases and J 6 bases; bases outside gene matches: 9.

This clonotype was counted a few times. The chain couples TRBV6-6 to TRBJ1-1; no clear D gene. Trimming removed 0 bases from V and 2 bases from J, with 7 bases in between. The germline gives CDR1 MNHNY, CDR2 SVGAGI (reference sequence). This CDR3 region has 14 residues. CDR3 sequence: CASSYSGLNTEAFF. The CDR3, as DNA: TGTGCCAGCAGTTACTCGGGCCTTAACACTGAAGCTTTCTTT.

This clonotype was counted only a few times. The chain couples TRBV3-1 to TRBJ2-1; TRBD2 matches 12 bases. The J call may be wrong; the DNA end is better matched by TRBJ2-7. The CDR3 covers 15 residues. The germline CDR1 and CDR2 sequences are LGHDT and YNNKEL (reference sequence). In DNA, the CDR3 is TGTGCCAGCAGCTATACTAGCGGGAGGTTCTACGAGCAGTACTTC. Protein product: CASSYTSGRFYEQYF.

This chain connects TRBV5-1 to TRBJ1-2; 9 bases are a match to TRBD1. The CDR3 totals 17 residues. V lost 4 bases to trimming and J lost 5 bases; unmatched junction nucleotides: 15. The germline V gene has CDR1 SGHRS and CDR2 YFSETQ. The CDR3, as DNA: TGCGCCAGCAGCCCGTACTCTCTGGGACAGGGAAGATATGGCTACACCTTC. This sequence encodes CASSPYSLGQGRYGYTF.

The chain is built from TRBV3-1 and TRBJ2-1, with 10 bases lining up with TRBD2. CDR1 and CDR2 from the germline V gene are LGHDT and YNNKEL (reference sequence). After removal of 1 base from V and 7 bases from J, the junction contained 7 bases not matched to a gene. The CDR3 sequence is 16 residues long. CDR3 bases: TGTGCCAGCAGCCAAGGGGGGCCACTAGCGGGAAATGAGCAGTTCTTC. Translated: CASSQGGPLAGNEQFF.